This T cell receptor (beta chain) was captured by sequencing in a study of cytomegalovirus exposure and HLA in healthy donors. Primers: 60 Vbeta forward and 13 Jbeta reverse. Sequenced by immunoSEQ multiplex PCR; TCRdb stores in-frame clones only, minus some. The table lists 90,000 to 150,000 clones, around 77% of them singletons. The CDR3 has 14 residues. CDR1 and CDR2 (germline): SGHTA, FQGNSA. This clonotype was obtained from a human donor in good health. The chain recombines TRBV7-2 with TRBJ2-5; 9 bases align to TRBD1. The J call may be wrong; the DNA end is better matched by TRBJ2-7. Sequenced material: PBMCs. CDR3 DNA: TGTGCCAGCAGCTTAGAGGGACAGGGCTACGAGCAGTACTTC. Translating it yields CASSLEGQGYEQYF.